This T cell receptor (beta chain) was captured in a study of blood T cell repertoires in COVID-19. Trimming took off 3 bases at V and 1 base at J, with 13 bases between the two ends. Germline CDR1 and CDR2: SGHNT and YYREEE (reference sequence). CDR3 size: 15 residues. As originally analysed: Cell counts per sample came from amplifying reference gene primers. Some clones are missing from TCRdb's copy, which holds only in-frame ones; the method was immunoSEQ multiplex PCR. D and trimming come from the DNA, and the V and J calls and clone size come from that table. The table records about 150,000 clones, approximately 79% of them present only once.

The receptor comes from a man aged 50 or older who had recovered from COVID-19. V and J are TRBV5-4 and TRBJ1-1, with a possible D match to TRBD1 (5 bases). The material sequenced was PBMCs or T cells enriched from blood (not recorded which). CDR3 region: CASSSTRGPNTEAFF. The CDR3 bases are TGTGCCAGCAGCTCCACGCGGGGCCCGAACACTGAAGCTTTCTTT.